The next 9 T cell receptor beta chains were all read from a single sample in a study of CD8+ T cells in alopecia areata. Extracted from the samples, RNA was reverse transcribed into cDNA to serve as the sequencing template. Sequenced by immunoSEQ multiplex PCR; TCRdb stores in-frame clones only, minus some. The sample holds just over 150,000 clones, 40% to 65% seen once. This specimen consisted of CD8+ T cells sorted from blood, obtained at week 0. The receptors shown here come from a human donor with alopecia areata.

The chain carries TRBV6-5 and TRBJ2-1, with D uncertain. V lost 2 bases, J lost 10 bases, and 15 bases lay in between. Germline assignment: CDR1 MNHEY and CDR2 SVGAGI. The CDR3 covers 14 residues. Here the CDR3 DNA reads TGTGCCAGCAGTTACGTCACCGGCGGTTTGGAGCAGTTCTTC. Translated: CASSYVTGGLEQFF.

There are a few counts of this clone. The V gene is TRBV9, the J gene TRBJ2-3; D might be TRBD2 (6 bases). V lost 2 bases, J lost 5 bases, and 15 bases lay in between. Germline V gene sequence: CDR1 SGDLS, CDR2 YYNGEE. The CDR3 sequence is 15 residues long. CDR3 DNA sequence: TGTGCCAGCAGCGTCGCCGGGACGGAGGGAGATACGCAGTATTTT. Its protein is CASSVAGTEGDTQYF.

V usage is TRBV13 and J usage is TRBJ2-1; D possibly matches TRBD1 or TRBD2 (5 bases each). V dropped 3 bases and J dropped 3 bases, with 9 bases sitting between them. Per the germline V gene, CDR1 is PRHDT and CDR2 is FYEKMQ (reference sequence). The CDR3 consists of 14 residues. The CDR3 here is CASSFARGYNEQFF. DNA of the CDR3: TGTGCCAGCAGCTTTGCGAGGGGCTACAATGAGCAGTTCTTC.

V gene TRBV2 combines with J gene TRBJ1-1; D gene ambiguous. Deletions cut 3 bases from V and 5 bases from J, with 7 bases between. Germline assignment: CDR1 SNHLY and CDR2 FYNNEI. This CDR3 has 12 amino acids. CDR3 in amino acids: CASSELVTEAFF. The CDR3, as DNA: TGTGCCAGCAGTGAGTTAGTGACTGAAGCTTTCTTT.

This clone turned up a few times. The chain combines TRBV19 with TRBJ1-1, with D hard to call. The V gene lost 7 bases and the J gene lost 11 bases, with 20 bases spanning the gap. This CDR3 comprises 13 residues. Germline values: CDR1 LNHDA, CDR2 SQIVND (reference sequence). DNA for the CDR3: TGTGCCAGTAAGGAAAGGGCGACCACTCCGGCTTTCTTT. Its translation: CASKERATTPAFF.

This chain connects TRBV13 to TRBJ2-7; possibly TRBD1 for D (6 bases). The CDR3 runs 15 residues. Trimming removed 1 base at V and 3 bases at J, with 13 bases between. Germline V gives CDR1 PRHDT, CDR2 FYEKMQ (reference sequence). Here the CDR3 DNA reads TGTGCCAGCAGCTTAGATTCTACAGGGCTCTACGAGCAGTACTTC. Translating gives CASSLDSTGLYEQYF.

As concerns this clone: Mismatch with germline at one junction end may stem from a read error. The chain combines TRBV29-1 with TRBJ1-1; D might be TRBD1 (6 bases). CDR1 SQVTM and CDR2 ANQGSEA come from the germline V gene. The CDR3 covers 14 residues. The CDR3 DNA sequence: TGCATCGTTGTAGGGGGTACGGGGGACACTGAAGCTTTCTTT. As protein: CIVVGGTGDTEAFF.

This clone showed up just a few times. The genes are TRBV30 and TRBJ2-2; no clear D gene. Germline V gives CDR1 GTSNPN, CDR2 SVGIG (reference sequence). The CDR3 is 11 amino acids. V lost 7 bases, J lost 5 bases, and 8 bases lay in between. CDR3: CASEETGELFF. The CDR3 region has the DNA TGTGCCTCAGAGGAAACCGGGGAGCTGTTTTTT.

The chain links TRBV5-1 to TRBJ2-1, with 7 nucleotides matching TRBD2. This CDR3 comprises 15 residues. Trimming at V came to 0 bases and at J to 1 base, leaving 1 base not matched to a gene. CDR1 and CDR2 from the germline V gene are SGHRS and YFSETQ. CDR3 nucleotide sequence: TGCGCCAGCAGCTTGGGAGCGGGGTCCTACAATGAGCAGTTCTTC. Its translation: CASSLGAGSYNEQFF.